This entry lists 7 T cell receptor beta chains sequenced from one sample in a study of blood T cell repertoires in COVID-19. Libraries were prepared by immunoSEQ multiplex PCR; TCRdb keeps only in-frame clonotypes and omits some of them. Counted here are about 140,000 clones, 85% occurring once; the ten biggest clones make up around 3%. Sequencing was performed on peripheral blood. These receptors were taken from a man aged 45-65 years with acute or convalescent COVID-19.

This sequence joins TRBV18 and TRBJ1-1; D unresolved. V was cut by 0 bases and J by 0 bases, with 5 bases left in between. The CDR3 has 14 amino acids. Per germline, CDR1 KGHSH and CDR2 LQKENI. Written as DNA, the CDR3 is TGTGCCAGCTCACCACCGAGCATGAACACTGAAGCTTTCTTT. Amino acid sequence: CASSPPSMNTEAFF.

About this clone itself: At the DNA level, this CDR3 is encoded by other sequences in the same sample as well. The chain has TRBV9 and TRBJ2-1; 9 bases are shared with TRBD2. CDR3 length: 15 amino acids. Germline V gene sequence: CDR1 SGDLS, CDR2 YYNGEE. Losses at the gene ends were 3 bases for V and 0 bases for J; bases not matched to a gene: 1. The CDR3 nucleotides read TGTGCCAGCAGCGGTAGCGGGAGCTCCTACAATGAGCAGTTCTTC. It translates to CASSGSGSSYNEQFF.

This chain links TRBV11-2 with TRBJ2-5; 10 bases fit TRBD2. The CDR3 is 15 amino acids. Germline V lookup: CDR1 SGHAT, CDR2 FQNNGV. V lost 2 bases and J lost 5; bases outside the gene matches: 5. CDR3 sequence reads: CASSLFLAGDETQYF. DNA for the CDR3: TGTGCCAGCAGCTTATTCCTAGCGGGAGACGAGACCCAGTACTTC.

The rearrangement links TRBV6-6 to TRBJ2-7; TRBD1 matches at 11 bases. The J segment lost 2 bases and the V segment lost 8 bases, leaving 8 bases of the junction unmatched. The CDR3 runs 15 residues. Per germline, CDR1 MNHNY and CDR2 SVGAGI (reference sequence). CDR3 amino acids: CASLGQGEKTYEQYF. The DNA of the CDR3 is TGTGCCAGCCTGGGACAGGGGGAAAAAACCTACGAGCAGTACTTC.

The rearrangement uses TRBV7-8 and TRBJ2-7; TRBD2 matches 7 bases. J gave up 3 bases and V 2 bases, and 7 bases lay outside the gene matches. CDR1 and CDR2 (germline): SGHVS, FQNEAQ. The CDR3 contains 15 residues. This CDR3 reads CASSLLRERDYEQYF. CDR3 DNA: TGTGCCAGCAGCTTACTGCGGGAGAGGGACTACGAGCAGTACTTC.

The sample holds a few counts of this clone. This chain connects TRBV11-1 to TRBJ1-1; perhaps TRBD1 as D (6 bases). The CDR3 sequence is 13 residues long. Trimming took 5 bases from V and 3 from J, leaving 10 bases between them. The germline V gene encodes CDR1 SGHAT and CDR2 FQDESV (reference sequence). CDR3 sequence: CASSHGGHTEAFF. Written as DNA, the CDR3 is TGTGCCAGCAGCCACGGGGGGCACACTGAAGCTTTCTTT.

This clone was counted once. CDR3 loop: CASSQGQGVASNQPQHF. CDR3 nucleotide sequence: TGTGCCAGCTCACAAGGACAGGGGGTTGCGAGCAATCAGCCCCAGCATTTT. The chain uses TRBV18 and TRBJ1-5, with 10 bases matching TRBD1. The CDR3 has 17 residues. CDR1 is KGHSH, CDR2 LQKENI, per germline. Trimming removed 4 bases from V and 1 base from J; junction bases left unmatched: 7.